This is a list of T cell receptor beta chains from one sample in a study of blood T cell repertoires in COVID-19. The protocol was immunoSEQ multiplex PCR, while the TCRdb copy is restricted to in-frame clones and leaves out a portion. The table lists a few hundred thousand clones, about 93% of them singletons. Material for sequencing was peripheral blood. These receptors were collected from a woman in her twenties or thirties with COVID-19, enrolled during active disease. The CDR3 runs from the conserved cysteine through the conserved F or W.

v_gene | CDR3aa
TRBV28 | CASRAGGAAGNTIYF
TRBV5-1 | CASSGTGLGNEKLFF
TRBV7-2 | CASAGQSGTYEQYF
TRBV11-2 | CASSRDSNSPLHF
TRBV5-1 | CASSLDPSSYNEQFF
TRBV10-1 | CASSDRTGTSGSSEQFF
TRBV19 | CASSKTAYEQYF
TRBV5-8 | CASSPLGAGPMDGYTF
TRBV6-5 | CASIFGLAGLYEQYF
TRBV11-2 | CASSSIGWDISLTNEKLFF
TRBV7-2 | CASSLGTSGTPFSYEQYF
TRBV11-3 | CASSSTTGTEDTEAFF
TRBV24-1 | CATRAWGDRGYEQYF
TRBV4-1 | CASSLTLGLDEQFF
TRBV19 | CASSSNRGHGNEQFF
TRBV4-3 | CASSQVAGGTEAFF
TRBV5-5 | CASSPGANYGYTF
TRBV18 | CASSPRSLGQGSYEQYF
TRBV9 | CASSARANYGYTF
TRBV5-6 | CASSGQNYGYTF
TRBV27 | CASSDQLAGGADTQYF
TRBV19 | CASSTGPGLSQREQYF
TRBV4-2 | CASSQEPLAGGPYEQYF
TRBV2 | CASRAGASGIYEQYF
TRBV28 | CASGTGAGYTF
TRBV6-6 | CASRPGQGSGDTQYF
TRBV6-6 | CASIGQGAGANVLTF
TRBV5-1 | CASSFQGSPLHF
TRBV7-2 | CASSLALDRVGLDGYTF
TRBV27 | CASSFRRADTQYF
TRBV2 | CARSKREGRYEQYF
TRBV9 | CASSVDGRELNEQFF
TRBV4-1 | CASSQGTSGPLWQYF
TRBV6-5 | CASSYSGLGYYNEQFF
TRBV6-6 | CASSPLLGLAGGETQYF
TRBV19 | CASSWTGRLDEQYF
TRBV30 | CAWSVQATNEKLFF
TRBV5-4 | CAGGQVGSPLHF
TRBV30 | CAWSGRQGAWNSPLHF
TRBV9 | CASRLRLAGGGYNEQFF
TRBV11-3 | CASSSRLAGVQEQYF
TRBV10-3 | CAIPEGGGYTF
TRBV30 | CAWRASGRDEQFF
TRBV10-2 | CASLDSTFSYEQYF
TRBV3-1/TRBV3-2 | CASSPWDSSYGYTF
TRBV28 | CASSFGDRGNTEAFF
TRBV5-1 | CASSFRGGETQYF
TRBV2 | CASSEVLTPYGYTF
TRBV5-1 | CASSLQGGTSSYEQYF
TRBV9 | CASSPRPPGTSGSTDTQYF